Listed below are T cell receptor beta chains from one sample, sequenced in a study of cytomegalovirus exposure and HLA in healthy donors. Assay used: immunoSEQ multiplex PCR; TCRdb lists only in-frame clones, some missing. The sample consists of 110,000 to 150,000 clones, roughly three quarters of them appearing once. Sequencing was done on a sample of PBMCs. All receptors derive from a man in his 60s in good health and CMV-seronegative. Each CDR3 is given without its conserved first and last residue.

v_call: TRBV4-3; cdr3_aa: ASSQDPLAGTDTQY
v_call: TRBV5-1; cdr3_aa: ASSLKDRGNWVTEAF
v_call: TRBV6-1; cdr3_aa: ASRDYLNEQY
v_call: TRBV11-2; cdr3_aa: ASSLGLADVAYEQY
v_call: TRBV29-1; cdr3_aa: SVKGGADTQY
v_call: TRBV7-3; cdr3_aa: ASSLTGPNTEAF
v_call: TRBV4-2; cdr3_aa: ASRPGQGEGEKLF
v_call: TRBV6-6; cdr3_aa: ASSLDYTGELF
v_call: TRBV6-5; cdr3_aa: ASGVSRAHTGELF
v_call: TRBV19; cdr3_aa: ASSVHRDSGNQPQH
v_call: TRBV6-5; cdr3_aa: ASSYETGDSPLH
v_call: TRBV9; cdr3_aa: ASSVDSPGPSNTGELF
v_call: TRBV5-6; cdr3_aa: ASSLKTAASGATDTQY
v_call: TRBV7-9; cdr3_aa: ASSLQPDRPNYGYT
v_call: TRBV5-1; cdr3_aa: ASSLSTDTQY
v_call: TRBV10-1; cdr3_aa: ASKFLDRPTHYGYT
v_call: TRBV29-1; cdr3_aa: SVGPDRAGQFHYEQY
v_call: TRBV28; cdr3_aa: ASSGKIGENEKLF
v_call: TRBV5-1; cdr3_aa: ASSFGGGLYEQY
v_call: TRBV6-1; cdr3_aa: ASSGSAGQVEGTEAF
v_call: TRBV9; cdr3_aa: ASSVGEWKPDNSPLH
v_call: TRBV7-8; cdr3_aa: ASSFDLEALNTEAF
v_call: TRBV12-5; cdr3_aa: ASGGGTGGSLGEAF
v_call: TRBV5-4; cdr3_aa: ASSFGKLQETQY
v_call: TRBV7-9; cdr3_aa: ASSPDRFTEYEQY
v_call: TRBV5-1; cdr3_aa: ASSPQGVGVGETQY
v_call: TRBV2; cdr3_aa: ASSGDRRNTIY
v_call: TRBV7-9; cdr3_aa: ASSSAGTDKYEQY
v_call: TRBV7-2; cdr3_aa: ASSLEASFFHEQY
v_call: TRBV7-9; cdr3_aa: ASTRQGADYGYT
v_call: TRBV7-6; cdr3_aa: ASSSGTGNTGELF
v_call: TRBV7-9; cdr3_aa: ASSRNTGTEVNTGELF
v_call: TRBV28; cdr3_aa: ASRDTGSSTDTQY
v_call: TRBV7-8; cdr3_aa: ASSLFPGSIINEQF
v_call: TRBV6-5; cdr3_aa: ASSYFAEQETQY
v_call: TRBV7-3; cdr3_aa: ASSTGVGQPQH
v_call: TRBV6-5; cdr3_aa: ASSRTGSNQPQH
v_call: TRBV4-1; cdr3_aa: ASSQDRGPGQIIYEQY
v_call: TRBV9; cdr3_aa: ASSTQTETNSPLH
v_call: TRBV30; cdr3_aa: AWSPKTPSATNEKLF
v_call: TRBV6-1; cdr3_aa: ASSALGLASTDTQY
v_call: TRBV2; cdr3_aa: ASTQSGGEVSNQPQH
v_call: TRBV30; cdr3_aa: AWSPRQGDTQY
v_call: TRBV5-1; cdr3_aa: ASSSGTLGAGELF
v_call: TRBV30; cdr3_aa: AWLGQGVPYNSPLH
v_call: TRBV10-1; cdr3_aa: ASSGRTSGGKDEQF
v_call: TRBV2; cdr3_aa: ASSDYTEGETQY
v_call: TRBV7-8; cdr3_aa: ASSLRGGADEQF
v_call: TRBV7-2; cdr3_aa: ASSLSAGTSRVGTQY
v_call: TRBV6-5; cdr3_aa: ASSYRTGESYEQY
v_call: TRBV11-1; cdr3_aa: ASSPDRQNTGELF
v_call: TRBV10-2; cdr3_aa: ASSGNRGTEAF